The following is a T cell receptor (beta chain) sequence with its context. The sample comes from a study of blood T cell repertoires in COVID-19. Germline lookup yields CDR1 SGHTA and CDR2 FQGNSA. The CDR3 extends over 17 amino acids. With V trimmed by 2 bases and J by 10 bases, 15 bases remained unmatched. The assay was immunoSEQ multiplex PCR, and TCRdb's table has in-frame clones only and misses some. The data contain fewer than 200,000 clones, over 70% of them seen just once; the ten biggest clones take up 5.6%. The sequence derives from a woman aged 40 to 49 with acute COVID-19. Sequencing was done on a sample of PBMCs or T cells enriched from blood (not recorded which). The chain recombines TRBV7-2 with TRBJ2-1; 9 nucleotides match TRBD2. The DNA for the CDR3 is TGTGCCAGCAGCTTAAGTGGGACGGCCGGACTAGCGCTCGAGCAGTTCTTC. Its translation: CASSLSGTAGLALEQFF.